The 15 T cell receptor beta chains below come from one sample, sequenced in a study of cytomegalovirus exposure and HLA in healthy donors. PCR was performed using 60 Vbeta and 13 Jbeta primers. Clones were read by immunoSEQ multiplex PCR, and TCRdb kept only the in-frame ones, dropping some. The sample shows roughly 160,000 clones, around 79% of them seen only once. Sample: PBMCs. The receptor set was obtained from a man in his forties in good health and CMV-seronegative.

This clone came up once. The chain recombines TRBV4-1 with TRBJ2-2, with 11 positions matching TRBD2. Germline CDR1 and CDR2: MGHRA and YSYEKL. Germline trimming cut 4 bases from V and 6 bases from J; bases unmatched to any gene: 10. CDR3 size: 17 residues. Here the CDR3 reads CASSPTPLAGGPGELFF. The DNA of the CDR3 is TGCGCCAGCAGCCCTACCCCCTTAGCGGGAGGGCCCGGGGAGCTGTTTTTT.

The gene calls are TRBV7-2 and TRBJ2-7; 10 bases line up with TRBD2. V shed 4 bases and J 2 bases; nucleotides not matched to a gene: 8. CDR1 is SGHTA and CDR2 is FQGNSA in the germline V gene. The CDR3 sequence is 16 residues long. The CDR3 nucleotides are TGTGCCAGCAGCTCGCAGACTAGCGGGTTCACCTACGAGCAGTACTTC. Residues: CASSSQTSGFTYEQYF.

J is TRBJ1-1 and V is TRBV20-1; D perhaps matches TRBD1 (6 bases). Germline CDR1 reads DFQATT; CDR2 reads SNEGSKA (reference sequence). V lost 6 bases to trimming and J lost 11 bases, with 16 bases between them. CDR3 length: 11 amino acids. CDR3 loop: CSALGAGEAFF. The DNA of the CDR3 is TGCAGTGCCCTGGGGGCAGGCGAGGCTTTCTTT.

V gene TRBV11-2 combines with J gene TRBJ2-3, with a possible D match to TRBD2 (6 bases). Per the germline V gene, CDR1 is SGHAT and CDR2 is FQNNGV. V lost 3 bases and J 1 base, leaving 20 bases between the germline ends. CDR3 size: 18 residues. This chain's CDR3 is CASSFGTRGLGGTDTQYF. CDR3 sequence (DNA): TGTGCCAGCAGCTTCGGGACTCGCGGTCTTGGAGGCACAGATACGCAGTATTTT.

The chain couples TRBV9 to TRBJ2-7; TRBD2 agrees at 7 bases. J lost 0 bases, V lost 0 bases, and 3 bases had no gene match. Per the germline V gene, CDR1 is SGDLS and CDR2 is YYNGEE. This CDR3 is 15 amino acids long. CDR3 nucleotide sequence: TGTGCCAGCAGCGTAGCTCTAGCGGACTCCTACGAGCAGTACTTC. The encoded protein is CASSVALADSYEQYF.

The gene calls are TRBV27 and TRBJ2-7, with D tentatively TRBD2 (6 bases). Trimming removed 5 bases from V and 5 bases from J, with 16 bases in between. The germline V gene has CDR1 MNHEY and CDR2 SMNVEV (reference sequence). The CDR3 is made up of 14 amino acids. The CDR3 sequence: CASSRLTRPDEQYF. The CDR3 DNA reads TGTGCCAGCAGTCGATTGACTAGACCGGACGAGCAGTACTTC.

The CDR3 sequence is CSVEEPQDGGGKRSGANVLTF. The CDR3 DNA sequence: TGCAGCGTTGAAGAGCCCCAGGATGGGGGGGGGAAAAGATCTGGGGCCAACGTCCTGACTTTC. The chain recombines TRBV29-1 with TRBJ2-6, with 7 bases aligning to TRBD2. The CDR3 has 21 amino acids. V lost 0 bases and J lost 1; bases outside the gene matches: 18. Germline lookup yields CDR1 SQVTM and CDR2 ANQGSEA.

This chain uses TRBV5-1 with TRBJ2-5; 9 nucleotides align to TRBD2. The junction had 11 bases not matched to a gene; V was cut back by 3 bases and J by 11 bases. The CDR3 covers 14 residues. From germline, CDR1 is SGHRS and CDR2 YFSETQ. The CDR3 DNA follows: TGCGCCAGCAGCTCTCCGGGACTAGCCGGAGAGCAGTACTTC. Translated: CASSSPGLAGEQYF.

The chain employs TRBV28 and TRBJ1-1; tentatively, D is TRBD1 (5 bases). V lost 8 bases, J lost 4 bases, and 8 bases lay in between. This CDR3 comprises 11 residues. Germline V lookup: CDR1 MDHEN, CDR2 SYDVKM. The CDR3 nucleotides are TGTGCCAGCTGGGGGGGCACTGAAGCTTTCTTT. Translated: CASWGGTEAFF.

The rearrangement joins TRBV5-1 to TRBJ2-7; 9 nucleotides line up with TRBD1. With 4 bases clipped from V and 4 bases from J, the junction kept 12 bases outside the gene matches. CDR1 and CDR2 from the germline V gene are SGHRS and YFSETQ. CDR3 length: 16 residues. The CDR3 DNA sequence: TGCGCCAGCAGCCCTGCTACCTGGGGACAGGGTTACGAGCAGTACTTC. This codes for CASSPATWGQGYEQYF.

About this clone itself: An end of the junction does not agree with germline; a read error may underlie this. The rearrangement joins TRBV28 to TRBJ2-6; 12 bases align to TRBD1. The germline gives CDR1 MDHEN, CDR2 SYDVKM. The CDR3 sequence is 20 residues long. CDR3 sequence (DNA): TGTGCCAGCAGTTTATCGGGACAGGGGGCGCTGGGTTCTGGGGCCAACGGCCTGACTTTC. Translation: CASSLSGQGALGSGANGLTF.

Here the CDR3 reads CASRASGTDTQYF. The CDR3 nucleotides read TGTGCCAGCAGGGCCTCCGGGACAGATACGCAGTATTTT. The V call is TRBV6-4, the J call TRBJ2-3, with D uncertain. V was clipped by 6 bases and J by 3 bases, with 10 bases between them. Germline values: CDR1 MRHNA, CDR2 SNTAGT. CDR3 length: 13 amino acids.

V and J are TRBV5-1 and TRBJ2-1; 11 bases align to TRBD2. CDR3 length equals 14 residues. V lost 4 bases and J lost 6; bases outside the gene matches: 3. In germline, CDR1 is SGHRS, CDR2 YFSETQ. The CDR3 nucleotides read TGCGCCAGCAGCCTGGGACTAGCGGCCAATGAGCAGTTCTTC. It specifies CASSLGLAANEQFF.

The rearrangement links TRBV7-9 to TRBJ2-3, with 13 positions matching TRBD2. CDR3 size: 18 residues. Looked up from germline, CDR1 is SEHNR and CDR2 is FQNEAQ (reference sequence). J was trimmed by 0 bases and V by 5 bases; bases with no gene match: 8. The CDR3 DNA follows: TGTGCCAGCAGCAGACCACTAGCGGGAGGGACTAGCACAGATACGCAGTATTTT. Translating gives CASSRPLAGGTSTDTQYF.

In this sample, this clone turned up a few times. CDR3 nucleotide sequence: TGTGCCAGCAGCGCTGGGCGGGTGGAGACCCAGTACTTC. Its translation: CASSAGRVETQYF. The chain combines TRBV7-2 with TRBJ2-5; possible D gene TRBD2, 5 bases. Trimming stripped 5 bases from V and 5 bases from J, with 12 bases between. The CDR3 runs to 13 residues. The germline V gene has CDR1 SGHTA and CDR2 FQGNSA.